This entry lists 29 T cell receptor beta chains sequenced from one sample in a study of CD8+ T cells in alopecia areata. Treatment noted: oral pan-JAK inhibitor, 5-10 mg twice daily. RNA was isolated and reverse transcribed to cDNA, the sequencing template. TCRdb keeps only in-frame clones here, not all; method: immunoSEQ multiplex PCR. The sample holds about 110,000 clones, 50% to 75% seen once. The sequencing used CD8+ T cells sorted from blood, collected at week 24, from a patient treated with tofacitinib. The receptors here all came from a human donor with alopecia areata.

The chain has TRBV9 and TRBJ2-7; D is possibly TRBD1 or TRBD2 (5 bases each). V dropped 2 bases and J dropped 5 bases, with 14 bases sitting between them. CDR1 is SGDLS and CDR2 is YYNGEE in the germline V gene. The CDR3 sequence is 14 residues long. CDR3 DNA: TGTGCCAGCAGCGTGGGGACCCAGGGCCACGAGCAGTACTTC. It specifies CASSVGTQGHEQYF.

The CDR3 coding sequence is TGTGCCATCAGGGCTCTAGCGGGGGGTACAGATACGCAGTATTTT. As protein: CAIRALAGGTDTQYF. This chain links TRBV10-3 with TRBJ2-3; 11 nucleotides align to TRBD2. The V segment lost 6 bases and the J segment 3 bases; nucleotides outside the gene matches: 5. Germline assignment: CDR1 ENHRY and CDR2 SYGVKD. This CDR3 contains 15 residues.

The chain uses TRBV7-9 and TRBJ1-1; tentative D call: TRBD1 (5 bases). Germline V lookup: CDR1 SEHNR, CDR2 FQNEAQ (reference sequence). V gave up 3 bases and J gave up 7 bases, with 15 bases separating them. The CDR3 extends over 14 amino acids. Here the CDR3 DNA reads TGTGCCAGCAGCTTTAGTGAGGGGCCGGGTGAAGCTTTCTTT. Protein product: CASSFSEGPGEAFF.

CDR3 nucleotide sequence: TGTGCCAGCAGCAATAGTCAGCGGGGGGGCCTTGATACGCAGTATTTT. It yields the protein CASSNSQRGGLDTQYF. V gene TRBV6-6 combines with J gene TRBJ2-3, with TRBD2 matching over 10 bases. This CDR3 is 16 amino acids long. V gave up 6 bases and J gave up 6 bases; unmatched junction bases: 12. Germline V gives CDR1 MNHNY, CDR2 SVGAGI (reference sequence).

The J gene is TRBJ1-5, the V gene TRBV7-9; D is unresolved. The CDR3 consists of 15 residues. Germline CDR1 SEHNR, CDR2 FQNEAQ (reference sequence). Trimming removed 4 bases at V and 4 bases at J, with 14 bases between. CDR3 DNA: TGTGCCAGCAGCTCTGGGAGGGAGGTGAATCAGCCCCAGCATTTT. Translated: CASSSGREVNQPQHF.

The V gene is TRBV19, the J gene TRBJ1-2; D gene ambiguous. Germline CDR1 and CDR2: LNHDA and SQIVND (reference sequence). The ends were cut back, 1 base at V and 8 bases at J, with 5 bases in the middle. This CDR3 is 11 amino acids long. Here the CDR3 DNA reads TGTGCCAGTAGTATAGGTACGGGCTACACCTTC. It specifies CASSIGTGYTF. The variable domain in full, with the rest retrieved from reference TRBV19 and TRBJ1-2, is DGGITQSPKYLFRKEGQNVTLSCEQNLNHDAMYWYRQDPGQGLRLIYYSQIVNDFQKGDIAEGYSVSREKKESFPLTVTSAQKNPTAFYLCASSIGTGYTFGSGTRLTVV.

A few counts support this clone. J is TRBJ2-7 and V is TRBV11-2; 11 bases fit TRBD2. V shed 6 bases, J shed 7 bases, and the junction held 8 bases outside the gene matches. Germline CDR1 and CDR2: SGHAT and FQNNGV. The CDR3 loop spans 14 amino acids. CDR3 protein: CASRQPGLAEEQYF. CDR3 bases: TGTGCCAGCAGGCAACCGGGACTAGCGGAAGAGCAGTACTTC.

The V and J genes are TRBV7-9 and TRBJ2-7; 11 nucleotides match TRBD1. Germline V lookup: CDR1 SEHNR, CDR2 FQNEAQ (reference sequence). The CDR3 extends over 18 amino acids. The ends lost 4 bases at V and 4 bases at J; junction bases unmatched: 15. This chain's CDR3 is CASSSARGAGTGGYEQYF. The CDR3 region has the DNA TGTGCCAGCAGCTCCGCTAGAGGGGCCGGGACAGGGGGTTACGAGCAGTACTTC.

The J gene is TRBJ2-1, the V gene TRBV5-6; a possible D gene is TRBD1 (6 bases). The CDR3 runs to 13 residues. Trimming removed 3 bases at V and 5 bases at J, with 9 bases between. Germline V gene lookup returns CDR1 SGHDT and CDR2 YYEEEE. The CDR3 sequence is CASSSTGNNEQFF. The CDR3 DNA reads as TGTGCCAGCAGCTCGACAGGTAACAATGAGCAGTTCTTC.

The CDR3 loop reads CASSYSGGQQFF. CDR3 sequence (DNA): TGTGCCAGCAGTTACTCTGGGGGGCAACAGTTCTTC. The rearrangement joins TRBV6-5 to TRBJ2-1; D may be TRBD1 or TRBD2 (6 bases each). The germline CDR1 and CDR2 sequences are MNHEY and SVGAGI. The CDR3 runs 12 residues. V was clipped by 0 bases and J by 13 bases, with 10 bases between them.

The J gene is TRBJ1-1, the V gene TRBV7-3; D uncertain. The ends were cut back, 5 bases at V and 6 bases at J, with 13 bases in the middle. There are 13 residues in the CDR3. Per germline, CDR1 SGHTA and CDR2 FQGTGA. This chain's CDR3 is CASSAGLGAEAFF. CDR3 sequence (DNA): TGTGCCAGCAGCGCGGGCCTCGGCGCTGAAGCTTTCTTT.

This clone was picked up a small number of times. The chain joins TRBV18 to TRBJ1-5; no definite D call. CDR1 KGHSH and CDR2 LQKENI come from the germline V gene. V lost 4 bases to trimming and J lost 1 base, with 17 bases between them. The CDR3 runs to 17 residues. This CDR3 reads CASSHLPRHFSNQPQHF. The CDR3 nucleotides are TGTGCCAGCTCACATCTCCCGAGGCATTTCAGCAATCAGCCCCAGCATTTT. Full variable domain (missing parts from reference TRBV18 and TRBJ1-5): NAGVMQNPRHLVRRRGQEARLRCSPMKGHSHVYWYRQLPEEGLKFMVYLQKENIIDESGMPKERFSAEFPKEGPSILRIQQVVRGDSAAYFCASSHLPRHFSNQPQHFGDGTRLSIL.

The rearrangement links TRBV11-2 to TRBJ2-7, with 9 nucleotides matching TRBD2. The CDR3 length is 13 residues. CDR1 is SGHAT, CDR2 FQNNGV, per germline. The CDR3 bases are TGTGCGAGCGGGGGGACAGTAATTTACGAGCAGTACTTC. Translating it yields CASGGTVIYEQYF.

The chain is built from TRBV23-1 and TRBJ1-1, with a tentative D call TRBD1 (5 bases). Being an ORF, TRBV23-1 has a function that is uncertain. The CDR3 runs 12 residues. Trimming cost V 4 bases and J 11 bases, with 14 bases left between them. As DNA, the CDR3 is TGCGCCAGCAGTCGGGGGGGAACAACGGCTTTCTTT. It yields the protein CASSRGGTTAFF.

J is TRBJ1-5 and V is TRBV15; D unclear. Germline-derived CDR1 and CDR2 are LNHNV and YYDKDF (reference sequence). V was pared by 0 bases and J by 4 bases, with 16 bases between. The CDR3 is 17 residues long. The CDR3 DNA follows: TGTGCCACCAGCAGAGAGAACGTTAGAGCGGGGAATCAGCCCCAGCATTTT. This codes for CATSRENVRAGNQPQHF.

V is TRBV6-5 and J is TRBJ1-1; D possibly corresponds to TRBD1 (5 bases). Germline CDR1 reads MNHEY; CDR2 reads SVGAGI. Trimming cost V 0 bases and J 1 base, with 9 bases left between them. The CDR3 contains 15 residues. The CDR3 spells CASSYSSRANTEAFF. CDR3 nucleotides: TGTGCCAGCAGTTACTCAAGCAGGGCGAACACTGAAGCTTTCTTT.

This chain connects TRBV5-6 to TRBJ2-3; maybe TRBD2 (5 bases). The length of the CDR3 is 15 residues. Germline values: CDR1 SGHDT, CDR2 YYEEEE. Deletions cut 1 base from V and 2 bases from J, with 11 bases between. The CDR3: CASSLKRGYTDTQYF. The CDR3 nucleotides read TGTGCCAGCAGCTTGAAGCGAGGGTACACAGATACGCAGTATTTT. Drawing the rest from reference TRBV5-6 and TRBJ2-3, the complete variable domain is DAGVTQSPTHLIKTRGQQVTLRCSPKSGHDTVSWYQQALGQGPQFIFQYYEEEERQRGNFPDRFSGHQFPNYSSELNVNALLLGDSALYLCASSLKRGYTDTQYFGPGTRLTVL.

The chain couples TRBV11-2 to TRBJ1-6; no firm D call. In germline, CDR1 is SGHAT, CDR2 FQNNGV. The V end was cut by 4 bases, the J end by 8 bases, with 12 bases between. CDR3 length: 14 amino acids. The CDR3 nucleotides are TGTGCCAGCAGCTCAAGGGAGCGGCATTCACCCCTCCACTTT. This gives the protein CASSSRERHSPLHF.

This clone was recorded once. The genes are TRBV7-9 and TRBJ2-1, with TRBD1 matching over 8 bases. Germline V gives CDR1 SEHNR, CDR2 FQNEAQ (reference sequence). This CDR3 region has 16 residues. V lost 7 bases, J lost 3 bases, and 11 bases stayed unmatched. In nucleotides, the CDR3 is TGTGCCAGCACCACTACGACAGGGGAGAGCTACAATGAGCAGTTCTTC. It is translated as CASTTTTGESYNEQFF. The full variable domain, completed using reference TRBV7-9 and TRBJ2-1, is DTGVSQNPRHKITKRGQNVTFRCDPISEHNRLYWYRQTLGQGPEFLTYFQNEAQLEKSRLLSDRFSAERPKGSFSTLEIQRTEQGDSAMYLCASTTTTGESYNEQFFGPGTRLTVL.

The chain joins TRBV6-1 to TRBJ2-7; D might be TRBD1 (5 bases). The CDR3 spans 14 residues. The V gene's germline CDR1 is MNHNS and CDR2 SASEGT. V lost 1 base to trimming and J lost 2 bases, with 9 bases between them. This CDR3 reads CASSEGGGPYEQYF. The CDR3 nucleotides read TGTGCCAGCAGTGAAGGGGGCGGCCCCTACGAGCAGTACTTC.

This clone was recorded a few times. This rearrangement joins TRBV29-1 to TRBJ1-1; weak D call: TRBD1 (5 bases). V was pared by 4 bases and J by 3 bases, with 21 bases between. Germline V gene data show CDR1 as SQVTM and CDR2 as ANQGSEA. This CDR3 is built from 16 residues. CDR3 DNA sequence: TGCAGCGTTGTAGGCCATACGACAGTAGAGGACACTGAAGCTTTCTTT. As protein: CSVVGHTTVEDTEAFF.

The gene calls are TRBV30 and TRBJ2-1; D call uncertain. The CDR3 extends over 15 amino acids. CDR1 is GTSNPN, CDR2 SVGIG, per germline (reference sequence). Trimming removed 0 bases at V and 8 bases at J, with 17 bases between. DNA of the CDR3: TGTGCCTGGAGTGTTTCCTGGCCGGGTAGGTATGAGCAGTTCTTC. This translates into CAWSVSWPGRYEQFF.

The rearrangement uses TRBV29-1 and TRBJ1-2; 7 bases are a match to TRBD1. Per germline, CDR1 SQVTM and CDR2 ANQGSEA. The trim removed 1 base at V and 8 bases at J, leaving 16 bases unmatched. The CDR3 extends over 16 amino acids. CDR3 residues: CSVEVYRDEGAQGYTF. The CDR3 DNA sequence: TGCAGCGTTGAAGTATACCGGGATGAGGGGGCGCAGGGCTACACCTTC.

The CDR3 DNA is TGTGCCAGCAGCCCATCTGGTGAGAACGAGCAGTACTTC. Amino acids: CASSPSGENEQYF. This chain links TRBV4-2 with TRBJ2-7; D remains ambiguous. From germline, CDR1 is LGHNA and CDR2 YNFKEQ. Trimming cost V 4 bases and J 5 bases, with 12 bases left between them. This CDR3 contains 13 residues.

V is TRBV5-6 and J is TRBJ2-7; tentative D call: TRBD1 (6 bases). This CDR3 spans 13 amino acids. Germline lookup yields CDR1 SGHDT and CDR2 YYEEEE. V lost 3 bases, J lost 3 bases, and 10 bases lay in between. CDR3 protein: CASSWQQGYEQYF. The CDR3 DNA reads as TGTGCCAGCAGCTGGCAACAGGGCTACGAGCAGTACTTC.

The rearrangement links TRBV5-6 to TRBJ1-6, with 9 bases matching TRBD1. Germline V gene sequence: CDR1 SGHDT, CDR2 YYEEEE. V shed 7 bases and J 10 bases; nucleotides not matched to a gene: 3. The CDR3 consists of 12 residues. The CDR3 DNA is TGTGCCAGCTCGGACAGGGGATCACCCCTCCACTTT. Its translation is CASSDRGSPLHF.

CDR3 sequence: CASSYQTQGETQYF. CDR3 nucleotides: TGTGCCAGCAGTTATCAAACTCAGGGAGAGACCCAGTACTTC. The chain links TRBV13 to TRBJ2-5; D might be TRBD1 (5 bases). Germline V lookup: CDR1 PRHDT, CDR2 FYEKMQ (reference sequence). The ends were cut back, 6 bases at V and 4 bases at J, with 15 bases in the middle. There are 14 residues in the CDR3. Full variable domain (remainder filled in from reference TRBV13 and TRBJ2-5): AAGVIQSPRHLIKEKRETATLKCYPIPRHDTVYWYQQGPGQDPQFLISFYEKMQSDKGSIPDRFSAQQFSDYHSELNMSSLELGDSALYFCASSYQTQGETQYFGPGTRLLVL.

The gene calls are TRBV7-9 and TRBJ2-3; no clear D. V lost 2 bases to trimming and J lost 4 bases, with 13 bases between them. CDR3 length equals 15 residues. CDR1 and CDR2 (germline): SEHNR, FQNEAQ (reference sequence). CDR3 residues: CASSLLSQVPDTQYF. CDR3 in DNA: TGTGCCAGCAGCTTATTATCGCAGGTCCCAGATACGCAGTATTTT.

The chain carries TRBV27 and TRBJ2-3; 9 bases line up with TRBD1. The CDR3 contains 16 residues. With V trimmed by 6 bases and J by 5 bases, 12 bases remained unmatched. Germline V gene lookup returns CDR1 MNHEY and CDR2 SMNVEV (reference sequence). The CDR3 bases are TGTGCCAGCAGCGACATAACAGGGGGCGCGGGAGATACGCAGTATTTT. Translated: CASSDITGGAGDTQYF.